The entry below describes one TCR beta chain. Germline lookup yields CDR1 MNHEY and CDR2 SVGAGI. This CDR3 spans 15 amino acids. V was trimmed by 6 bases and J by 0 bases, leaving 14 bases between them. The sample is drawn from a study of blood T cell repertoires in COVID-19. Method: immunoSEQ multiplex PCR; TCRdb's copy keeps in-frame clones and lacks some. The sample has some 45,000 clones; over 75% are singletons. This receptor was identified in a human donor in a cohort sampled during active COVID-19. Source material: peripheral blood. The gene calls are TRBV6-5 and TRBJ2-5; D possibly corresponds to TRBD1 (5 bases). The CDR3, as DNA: TGTGCCAGCAGGGTGACAGAGAACTACCAAGAGACCCAGTACTTC. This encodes CASRVTENYQETQYF.